This T cell receptor beta chain was captured in a study of shared T cell receptors in the human thymus. V was trimmed by 1 base and J by 2 bases, leaving 15 bases between them. The CDR3 is 16 amino acids. Germline values: CDR1 LGHNA, CDR2 YSLEER. TCRdb's copy holds only in-frame clones and misses some; the assay was immunoSEQ multiplex PCR. The top ten clones hold 0.01% of a sample with approximately 660,000 clones, around 87% of them seen once. The same specimen was also included in a second study, on human thymus T cells. This second study notes: Resections that were taken during corrective heart surgery supplied the thymus tissue. Gene usage (both V and J) appeared biased in thymic and blood repertoires.

This receptor was taken from a boy under two years old with a congenital heart defect. The sample consisted of thymocytes. The chain employs TRBV4-3 and TRBJ2-7; D perhaps matches TRBD1 (5 bases). The CDR3 spells CASSQGGQGNAYEQYF. CDR3 nucleotides: TGCGCCAGCAGCCAAGGAGGCCAGGGAAATGCCTACGAGCAGTACTTC.